A selection of T cell receptor beta chains follows, all from one sample in a study of cytomegalovirus exposure and HLA in healthy donors. Method: immunoSEQ multiplex PCR; TCRdb's copy keeps in-frame clones and lacks some. This table holds approximately 150,000 clones, 84% found once. The sequencing input was PBMCs. Receptor source: a man aged 25 to 40 in good health and CMV-seronegative. The CDR3 runs from the conserved cysteine through the conserved F or W. Fields, in order: CDR3 protein, CDR3 DNA, V gene, D gene, J gene, clone size. The D gene is left open where the match is weak. Size tells how often a clone was seen (once, few, many) or the class of an expanded clone, and some rows leave it out.

CDR3: CASSQRLPGQGNEKLFF
DNA: TGTGCCAGCAGCCAACGATTACCGGGACAGGGAAATGAAAAACTGTTTTTT
V: TRBV4-2
D: TRBD1
J: TRBJ1-4
size: NA

CDR3: CASWSSGSYEQYF
DNA: TGTGCCAGCTGGTCTAGCGGATCCTACGAGCAGTACTTC
V: TRBV28
D: TRBD2
J: TRBJ2-7
size: NA

CDR3: CASSQGGTGGNEQFF
DNA: TGTGCCAGCAGCCAAGGGGGGACAGGGGGCAATGAGCAGTTCTTC
V: TRBV14
D: TRBD1
J: TRBJ2-1
size: NA

CDR3: CASSGTSGSYEQYF
DNA: TGTGCCAGCAGCGGGACTAGCGGGTCCTACGAGCAGTACTTC
V: TRBV2
D: TRBD2
J: TRBJ2-7
size: NA

CDR3: CSARGGPRQYF
DNA: TGCAGTGCTAGAGGCGGGCCCCGCCAGTACTTC
V: TRBV20-1
D: NA
J: TRBJ2-7
size: NA

CDR3: CASSLTGQGTYEQYF
DNA: TGTGCCAGCAGCTTGACTGGACAGGGGACCTACGAGCAGTACTTC
V: TRBV5-6
D: TRBD1
J: TRBJ2-7
size: once

CDR3: CASSWLLAGTDEQFF
DNA: TGTGCCAGCAGTTGGTTGCTAGCGGGAACCGATGAGCAGTTCTTC
V: TRBV27
D: TRBD2
J: TRBJ2-1
size: NA

CDR3: CASSYETGFEKLFF
DNA: TGCGCCAGCAGCTACGAGACAGGGTTTGAAAAACTGTTTTTT
V: TRBV4-3
D: TRBD1
J: TRBJ1-4
size: NA

CDR3: CASSLDSTNYGYTF
DNA: TGCGCCAGCAGCTTGGACAGCACTAACTATGGCTACACCTTC
V: TRBV5-1
D: NA
J: TRBJ1-2
size: NA

CDR3: CASRLHSQANTEAFF
DNA: TGTGCCAGCAGACTACACTCACAGGCGAACACTGAAGCTTTCTTT
V: TRBV27
D: NA
J: TRBJ1-1
size: NA

CDR3: CASSLTIGLAATDTQYF
DNA: TGTGCCAGCTCGCTGACGATTGGACTAGCGGCAACAGATACGCAGTATTTT
V: TRBV18
D: TRBD2
J: TRBJ2-3
size: NA

CDR3: CASSEREGYNEQFF
DNA: TGTGCCAGCAGTGAGCGGGAGGGCTACAATGAGCAGTTCTTC
V: TRBV6-4
D: TRBD2
J: TRBJ2-1
size: NA

CDR3: CASLPTASSYEQYF
DNA: TGTGCCAGCCTACCGACAGCGAGCTCCTACGAGCAGTACTTC
V: TRBV27
D: NA
J: TRBJ2-7
size: once

CDR3: CASSLVARQGYFYEQYF
DNA: TGTGCCAGCAGCTTAGTGGCTAGACAGGGCTATTTCTACGAGCAGTACTTC
V: TRBV7-6
D: TRBD1
J: TRBJ2-7
size: NA

CDR3: CATSREDRVYSPLHF
DNA: TGTGCCACCAGCAGAGAGGACAGGGTCTATTCACCCCTCCACTTT
V: TRBV15
D: TRBD1
J: TRBJ1-6
size: few

CDR3: CASRPGNTEAFF
DNA: TGTGCCAGCAGGCCGGGGAACACTGAAGCTTTCTTT
V: TRBV28
D: NA
J: TRBJ1-1
size: NA

CDR3: CASSREDSGTSGNTNNEQYF
DNA: TGCGCCAGCAGCCGAGAGGATTCCGGGACTAGCGGGAACACTAACAACGAGCAGTACTTC
V: TRBV4-3
D: TRBD2
J: TRBJ2-7
size: NA

CDR3: CASSPPRGEANEKLFF
DNA: TGTGCCAGCAGTCCCCCCCGGGGAGAGGCTAATGAAAAACTGTTTTTT
V: TRBV28
D: NA
J: TRBJ1-4
size: NA

CDR3: CASSILAGGNEQFF
DNA: TGTGCCAGTAGTATTCTAGCGGGTGGTAATGAGCAGTTCTTC
V: TRBV19
D: TRBD2
J: TRBJ2-1
size: NA

CDR3: CAWSVKYGRVSYEQYF
DNA: TGTGCCTGGAGTGTAAAGTATGGGCGGGTCTCCTACGAGCAGTACTTC
V: TRBV30
D: NA
J: TRBJ2-7
size: few

CDR3: CASSLRTGGNYGYTF
DNA: TGTGCCAGCAGCTTGAGGACAGGGGGCAACTATGGCTACACCTTC
V: TRBV5-4
D: TRBD1
J: TRBJ1-2
size: NA

CDR3: CASRTSGGARDEQFF
DNA: TGTGCCAGCAGAACTAGCGGGGGGGCTAGAGATGAGCAGTTCTTC
V: TRBV2
D: TRBD2
J: TRBJ2-1
size: few

CDR3: CSAGGGGSQPQHF
DNA: TGCAGCGCAGGAGGGGGGGGAAGTCAGCCCCAGCATTTT
V: TRBV29-1
D: NA
J: TRBJ1-5
size: NA

CDR3: CASSKGRLAGGETQYF
DNA: TGTGCCAGCAGCAAAGGAAGACTAGCGGGAGGGGAGACCCAGTACTTC
V: TRBV21-1
D: NA
J: TRBJ2-5
size: NA

CDR3: CASSFSGGHADTQYF
DNA: TGTGCCAGCAGCTTCTCGGGGGGCCACGCAGATACGCAGTATTTT
V: TRBV11-3
D: NA
J: TRBJ2-3
size: NA

CDR3: CASSMGQGYEQFF
DNA: TGTGCCAGCAGTATGGGACAGGGCTATGAGCAGTTCTTC
V: TRBV28
D: TRBD1
J: TRBJ2-1
size: NA

CDR3: CASSQGPGLVYEQYF
DNA: TGTGCCAGCAGCCAAGGGCCGGGACTAGTCTACGAGCAGTACTTC
V: TRBV4-2
D: TRBD2
J: TRBJ2-7
size: NA

CDR3: CASSTNQAQPQHF
DNA: TGTGCCAGTAGTACGAACCAGGCACAGCCCCAGCATTTT
V: TRBV19
D: NA
J: TRBJ1-5
size: few

CDR3: CASSNDRGHRNEQFF
DNA: TGTGCCAGCAGTAACGACAGGGGGCATCGCAATGAGCAGTTCTTC
V: TRBV6-5
D: TRBD1
J: TRBJ2-1
size: NA

CDR3: CASSYSTGQTTCEQYF
DNA: TGTGCCAGCAGTTACTCAACGGGACAGACGACTTGCGAGCAGTACTTC
V: TRBV6-5
D: TRBD1
J: TRBJ2-7
size: once

CDR3: CASSGVTGGRNTIYF
DNA: TGTGCCAGCAGTGGGGTGACAGGGGGCAGAAACACCATATATTTT
V: TRBV25-1
D: TRBD1
J: TRBJ1-3
size: NA

CDR3: CASSPQGNYEQYF
DNA: TGTGCCAGCAGCCCACAGGGGAACTACGAGCAGTACTTC
V: TRBV13
D: TRBD1
J: TRBJ2-7
size: few

CDR3: CASSFQTSGGLYEQYF
DNA: TGCGCCAGCAGCTTCCAGACTAGCGGCGGGCTCTACGAGCAGTACTTC
V: TRBV5-1
D: TRBD2
J: TRBJ2-7
size: NA

CDR3: CASSLKWSRYGYTF
DNA: TGTGCCAGCAGTTTAAAGTGGTCGCGCTATGGCTACACCTTC
V: TRBV27
D: NA
J: TRBJ1-2
size: NA

CDR3: CASSEAGAGYNEQFF
DNA: TGCGCCAGCAGTGAAGCGGGAGCGGGCTACAATGAGCAGTTCTTC
V: TRBV25-1
D: TRBD2
J: TRBJ2-1
size: NA

CDR3: CAWSRLAGGAQYF
DNA: TGTGCCTGGAGTAGACTAGCGGGAGGGGCGCAGTACTTC
V: TRBV30
D: TRBD2
J: TRBJ2-7
size: NA

CDR3: CASSVESKNIQYF
DNA: TGTGCCAGCAGTGTAGAGTCCAAAAACATTCAGTACTTC
V: TRBV2
D: NA
J: TRBJ2-4
size: NA

CDR3: CASWGTDGNTIYF
DNA: TGCGCCAGCTGGGGGACAGACGGAAACACCATATATTTT
V: TRBV10-2
D: TRBD1
J: TRBJ1-3
size: NA

CDR3: CASSLFTDYGYTF
DNA: TGTGCCAGCAGCTTATTCACAGACTATGGCTACACCTTC
V: TRBV7-2
D: NA
J: TRBJ1-2
size: NA

CDR3: CASSLGSGAANEKLFF
DNA: TGTGCCAGCAGCTTAGGGTCAGGGGCGGCTAATGAAAAACTGTTTTTT
V: TRBV7-6
D: NA
J: TRBJ1-4
size: NA

CDR3: CGTGRDYGYTF
DNA: TGCGGAACAGGGCGAGACTATGGCTACACCTTC
V: TRBV6-5
D: NA
J: TRBJ1-2
size: once

CDR3: CASSEIPGANTGELFF
DNA: TGTGCCAGCAGTGAAATTCCGGGGGCGAACACCGGGGAGCTGTTTTTT
V: TRBV6-1
D: NA
J: TRBJ2-2
size: NA

CDR3: CASSHPGQSYEQYF
DNA: TGTGCCAGCAGTCACCCGGGACAGAGCTACGAGCAGTACTTC
V: TRBV14
D: TRBD1
J: TRBJ2-7
size: NA

CDR3: CASSGGPTSSYEQYF
DNA: TGTGCCAGCAGCGGGGGCCCGACAAGTTCCTACGAGCAGTACTTC
V: TRBV5-6
D: NA
J: TRBJ2-7
size: NA

CDR3: CASSSATVQDTQYF
DNA: TGTGCCAGCAGCTCCGCGACAGTTCAGGATACGCAGTATTTT
V: TRBV7-9
D: NA
J: TRBJ2-3
size: NA

CDR3: CASSGTGGVRYEQYF
DNA: TGCGCCAGCAGTGGTACAGGGGGGGTGAGGTACGAGCAGTACTTC
V: TRBV10-2
D: NA
J: TRBJ2-7
size: once

CDR3: CASSLSRGQYGYTF
DNA: TGTGCCAGCAGCTTGTCCAGGGGGCAGTATGGCTACACCTTC
V: TRBV5-4
D: TRBD1
J: TRBJ1-2
size: NA

CDR3: CASSYAGEGPDTQYF
DNA: TGTGCCAGCAGTTACGCGGGAGAGGGCCCAGATACGCAGTATTTT
V: TRBV6-5
D: TRBD2
J: TRBJ2-3
size: NA

CDR3: CASSVPPGEGEKLFF
DNA: TGTGCCAGTAGTGTGCCCCCGGGAGAAGGGGAAAAACTGTTTTTT
V: TRBV19
D: NA
J: TRBJ1-4
size: NA

CDR3: CASSLLAGGLSSYNEQFF
DNA: TGTGCCAGCAGTTTACTAGCGGGGGGACTAAGCTCCTACAATGAGCAGTTCTTC
V: TRBV28
D: TRBD2
J: TRBJ2-1
size: NA

CDR3: CASSLEIAGSPPYEQYF
DNA: TGTGCCAGCAGCTTAGAGATAGCGGGGTCTCCTCCCTACGAGCAGTACTTC
V: TRBV11-2
D: TRBD2
J: TRBJ2-7
size: NA

CDR3: CASSTDSVNEKLFF
DNA: TGTGCCAGTAGTACCGACAGTGTTAATGAAAAACTGTTTTTT
V: TRBV19
D: NA
J: TRBJ1-4
size: NA

CDR3: CASSSDGTGGQETQYF
DNA: TGTGCCAGCAGCTCAGATGGGACAGGGGGTCAGGAGACCCAGTACTTC
V: TRBV9
D: TRBD1
J: TRBJ2-5
size: NA

CDR3: CASSPTSGSSYNEQFF
DNA: TGTGCCAGCAGTCCTACTAGCGGGAGCTCCTACAATGAGCAGTTCTTC
V: TRBV5-4
D: TRBD2
J: TRBJ2-1
size: NA

CDR3: CASSSSGGANEQFF
DNA: TGTGCCAGCAGCAGTAGCGGGGGGGCCAATGAGCAGTTCTTC
V: TRBV5-4
D: TRBD2
J: TRBJ2-1
size: NA

CDR3: CATSSGALAGSYEQYF
DNA: TGTGCCACCAGCAGTGGGGCGCTAGCGGGAAGTTACGAGCAGTACTTC
V: TRBV15
D: TRBD2
J: TRBJ2-7
size: few

CDR3: CASSTRQGAGGNQPQHF
DNA: TGTGCCAGCAGCACCCGACAGGGGGCAGGCGGGAATCAGCCCCAGCATTTT
V: TRBV14
D: TRBD1
J: TRBJ1-5
size: NA

CDR3: CSVDVGGGEQYF
DNA: TGCAGCGTGGATGTGGGGGGGGGTGAGCAGTACTTC
V: TRBV29-1
D: TRBD2
J: TRBJ2-5
size: once

CDR3: CASSYRGLAGEQFF
DNA: TGTGCCAGCAGTTACAGGGGGCTAGCCGGTGAGCAGTTCTTC
V: TRBV6-5
D: TRBD1
J: TRBJ2-1
size: once